In this sample, the clone carrying this T cell receptor (beta chain) turned up many times. Antigen specificity is unknown. The data derive from a study of T cells in Graves' hyperthyroidism and ophthalmopathy. Study-level results: The model identified upcoming ophthalmopathy a median 6.5 months ahead of onset.

Authors of the study amplified TCR beta CDR3 regions from RNA transcripts. TCR CDR3 underwent first-round RT-PCR with the HTBI primer set. TCRdb processed the multiplex PCR reads anew with MiXCR; each CDR3 protein has one entry. The sample consists of more than 350,000 distinct CDR3 sequences, 15% of them appearing once. The CDR3 is made up of 11 amino acids. CDR1 and CDR2 from the germline V gene are GTSNPN and SVGIG (reference sequence). The V end lost 0 bases, the J end lost 4 bases, and 4 bases lay between the germline ends. The chain employs TRBV30 and TRBJ2-7, with D unresolved. The sequence was obtained from a woman in her fifties or sixties with Graves' ophthalmopathy. Sequencing was carried out using blood. CDR3 in amino acids: CAWSVVYEQYF. The CDR3 DNA is TGTGCCTGGAGTGTTGTATACGAGCAGTACTTC. The full variable domain, completed using reference TRBV30 and TRBJ2-7, is SQTIHQWPATLVQPVGSPLSLECTVEGTSNPNLYWYRQAAGRGLQLLFYSVGIGQISSEVPQNLSASRPQDRQFILSSKKLLLSDSGFYLCAWSVVYEQYFGPGTRLTVT.